This T cell receptor (beta chain) was sequenced in a study of sequential checkpoint blockade in melanoma. The CDR3 loop spans 17 amino acids. V dropped 6 bases and J dropped 4; count of bases not matched to a gene: 11. The germline gives CDR1 MNHEY, CDR2 SMNVEV (reference sequence). Assay: immunoSEQ multiplex PCR; the TCRdb copy retains only in-frame clones and omits some. The sample carries 10,000 to 15,000 clones, approximately 74% recorded once. This clone was recorded once. As for treatment: randomized to nivolumab then ipilimumab (arm A) or the reverse (arm B). This sample comprised CD8+ T cells sorted from blood (inferred from file names), obtained from a patient given nivolumab and ipilimumab in sequence. This chain uses TRBV27 with TRBJ2-5; TRBD2 matches 13 bases. The sequence came from a human donor with melanoma. CDR3 amino acids: CASRARLAGGWGETQYF. The CDR3 DNA reads TGTGCCAGCAGGGCTCGACTAGCGGGAGGCTGGGGAGAGACCCAGTACTTC.